These T cell receptor beta chains were read from a single sample in a study of blood T cell repertoires in COVID-19. Only in-frame clones appear in the TCRdb table, and some are missing; sequencing was by immunoSEQ multiplex PCR. Of about 200,000 clones listed, about 85% are singletons. The specimen sequenced was peripheral blood. Receptors originate from a human donor in a cohort sampled during active COVID-19. CDR3s include the opening cysteine and the closing phenylalanine or tryptophan. The D gene is left open where the match is weak. Some rows have no size entry. The others give once, few or many, or a class for an expanded clone.

clone size	V gene	D gene	CDR3 protein
-	TRBV6-5	TRBD1	CASKRDRDTEAFF
many	TRBV6-1	-	CASSETAGGTDTQYF
-	TRBV28	-	CASTRQVVNSPLHF
-	TRBV6-5	TRBD2	CASSLLAGETQYF
-	TRBV7-9	-	CASSSEVDYGYTF
-	TRBV7-6	TRBD2	CASSSGSGSTDTQYF
few	TRBV29-1	-	CSVSFGSGDTEAFF
-	TRBV19	-	CASSWARNTDTQYF
-	TRBV18	TRBD1	CASSPDRGTNTEAFF
-	TRBV14	-	CASSQETRGEQFF
-	TRBV6-5	-	CASRTNLASNEKLFF
-	TRBV19	TRBD1	CASRKTGESSYEQYF
-	TRBV5-1	-	CASSGEDRPTVQETQYF
-	TRBV12-3/TRBV12-4	TRBD1	CASSFSQGPPLHF
-	TRBV9	-	CASRRDSNYGYTF
-	TRBV6-6	-	CASSYQSLANTGELFF
-	TRBV28	TRBD2	CATKRILAGGRSSYEQYF
-	TRBV6-6	-	CASSHRNMNTEAFF
-	TRBV18	-	CASSLQGDEQFF
-	TRBV19	-	CASSIRSRLTNVLTF
-	TRBV9	TRBD1	CASSVEDRGGSGYTF
-	TRBV10-2	TRBD1	CASRSDRGYGYTF
-	TRBV6-6	-	CASRGSGTGGNQPQHF
-	TRBV2	TRBD1	CASSDSLGQSNQPQHF
-	TRBV19	-	CASSIVWREKLFF
-	TRBV30	TRBD2	CAWSEGRGGETQYF
once	TRBV29-1	TRBD1	CSGGGTAYTGELFF
-	TRBV10-3	TRBD2	CAISESSPELAGGPDTQYF
few	TRBV27	-	CASSFGGKSAEQYF
-	TRBV6-6	TRBD2	CASYRPSGGDQETQYF
-	TRBV10-1	-	CASSEGAWRDTQYF
-	TRBV27	-	CASSFQQGETQYF
-	TRBV6-2/TRBV6-3	-	CASSPMFGYGNTIYF
-	TRBV29-1	-	CSVGQSSLNTEAFF
-	TRBV5-1	-	CASSWRPDSATNEKLFF
-	TRBV18	-	CASSPGPRGNTIYF
-	TRBV19	-	CASFLTGTPNTGELFF
-	TRBV4-1	TRBD1	CASSQPSDRGVRHTF
once	TRBV7-2	TRBD1	CASSLPGTVGPQHF
once	TRBV27	-	CASSGIQGQGNTIYF
-	TRBV7-9	TRBD1	CASSLGTGSADTQYF
-	TRBV5-1	-	CASRLVVRSDYGYTF
-	TRBV7-8	-	CASSLAGALTDTQYF
once	TRBV5-1	TRBD1	CASTLDLQGAGELFF
-	TRBV28	TRBD1	CASSFKGAGYTF
-	TRBV27	-	CASSLRGSATNEKLFF
-	TRBV7-2	TRBD1	CASSGGQALRVEKLFF
-	TRBV6-5	-	CASSPRGARGPTQYF
-	TRBV30	-	CACNQGLTDTQYF
-	TRBV5-1	TRBD2	CASSLSGRIGEQFF
-	TRBV5-5	TRBD2	CASSLDSGSIDEQFF
-	TRBV10-3	-	CATSQGLLAKNIQYF
-	TRBV2	-	CASKPARLNTEAFF
-	TRBV3-1/TRBV3-2	TRBD1	CASSPYLGQGAEAFF
-	TRBV6-5	-	CASSTQGLSRYGYTF